The 10 T cell receptor beta chains below come from one sample, sequenced in a study of blood T cell repertoires in COVID-19. The repertoire was sequenced with immunoSEQ multiplex PCR; TCRdb's copy has only in-frame clones and lacks some. The sample lists more than 200,000 clones, roughly 86% seen once, with 0.7% in the top ten. The sample consisted of peripheral blood. The receptor set was obtained from a human donor in a cohort sampled during active COVID-19.

This chain uses TRBV9 with TRBJ2-7; 7 bases are a match to TRBD1. This CDR3 contains 15 residues. Per the germline V gene, CDR1 is SGDLS and CDR2 is YYNGEE. The trim removed 0 bases at V and 0 bases at J, leaving 3 bases unmatched. The CDR3 region is CASSVGQGPSYEQYF. As DNA, the CDR3 is TGTGCCAGCAGCGTAGGACAGGGTCCCTCCTACGAGCAGTACTTC.

The chain is built from TRBV7-9 and TRBJ1-1, with no clear D. Trimming cost V 8 bases and J 0 bases, with 16 bases left between them. The CDR3 covers 15 residues. Germline V CDR1 and CDR2: SEHNR, FQNEAQ (reference sequence). The CDR3 bases are TGTGCCAGCTCCACTCCGGCGGATCTGAACACTGAAGCTTTCTTT. Amino acids: CASSTPADLNTEAFF.

The CDR3 region has the DNA TGTGCCAGCAGCGTAACTCCGGACAGTTCGTATGGCTACACCTTC. Translated: CASSVTPDSSYGYTF. The rearrangement uses TRBV9 and TRBJ1-2; D perhaps matches TRBD1 (6 bases). Germline V gives CDR1 SGDLS, CDR2 YYNGEE. The CDR3 loop spans 15 amino acids. V dropped 1 base and J dropped 5 bases, with 15 bases sitting between them.

The chain carries TRBV7-3 and TRBJ2-3; 8 bases align to TRBD2. The germline gives CDR1 SGHTA, CDR2 FQGTGA. The CDR3 contains 16 residues. V was pared by 4 bases and J by 4 bases, with 10 bases of the junction left unmatched. CDR3 in amino acids: CASSSRRAGGPDTQYF. The CDR3 bases are TGTGCCAGCAGCTCCCGTCGGGCGGGAGGTCCAGATACGCAGTATTTT.

This chain links TRBV11-2 with TRBJ2-7; possible D gene TRBD1, 7 bases. The CDR3 loop spans 17 amino acids. The V gene lost 3 bases and the J gene lost 0 bases, with 18 bases spanning the gap. Germline V gene lookup returns CDR1 SGHAT and CDR2 FQNNGV. DNA for the CDR3: TGTGCCAGCAGCTTGGCCGCAGGGGGGTCAAGCTCCTACGAGCAGTACTTC. It is translated as CASSLAAGGSSSYEQYF.

The chain employs TRBV7-9 and TRBJ1-4, with D perhaps TRBD1 (6 bases). Germline CDR1 reads SEHNR; CDR2 reads FQNEAQ (reference sequence). The V end was cut by 11 bases, the J end by 8 bases, with 18 bases between. The CDR3 is made up of 13 amino acids. CDR3 loop: CASGGGGGEKLFF. As DNA, the CDR3 is TGTGCCTCGGGGGGCGGAGGAGGGGAAAAACTGTTTTTT. Supplemented by reference TRBV7-9 and TRBJ1-4, the full variable domain reads DTGVSQNPRHKITKRGQNVTFRCDPISEHNRLYWYRQTLGQGPEFLTYFQNEAQLEKSRLLSDRFSAERPKGSFSTLEIQRTEQGDSAMYLCASGGGGGEKLFFGSGTQLSVL.

This clone was counted a single time. The CDR3 protein is CASSYRQGTQNTEAFF. The DNA of the CDR3 is TGTGCCAGCAGCTATCGACAGGGTACTCAGAACACTGAAGCTTTCTTT. The rearrangement uses TRBV7-6 and TRBJ1-1, with TRBD1 matching 7 bases. The V gene end was trimmed by 4 bases and the J gene end by 1 base; junction bases not matched to a gene: 9. CDR1 is SGHVS, CDR2 FNYEAQ, per germline. The CDR3 extends over 16 amino acids.

J is TRBJ2-7 and V is TRBV19; D perhaps matches TRBD1 (7 bases). V lost 3 bases and J lost 2, with 14 bases in between. The germline CDR1 and CDR2 sequences are LNHDA and SQIVND (reference sequence). The CDR3 loop spans 15 amino acids. The CDR3 region is CASSIRRGPAYEQYF. The DNA of the CDR3 is TGTGCCAGTAGTATTAGGAGGGGGCCGGCCTACGAGCAGTACTTC.

The chain recombines TRBV7-9 with TRBJ2-7; 9 bases align to TRBD1. In germline, CDR1 is SEHNR, CDR2 FQNEAQ (reference sequence). J lost 5 bases, V lost 4 bases, and 6 bases had no gene match. This CDR3 comprises 14 residues. CDR3 region: CASSSLRDRDEQYF. The CDR3 DNA is TGTGCCAGCAGCTCCCTCCGGGACAGGGACGAGCAGTACTTC.

The gene calls are TRBV6-5 and TRBJ2-7; 11 bases match TRBD2. J was trimmed by 7 bases and V by 5 bases; bases with no gene match: 10. Germline V CDR1 and CDR2: MNHEY, SVGAGI. This CDR3 has 15 amino acids. The CDR3 DNA reads as TGTGCCAGCAGTAGCGGGACTAGCGGTTTTTGGGAGCAGTACTTC. Translated: CASSSGTSGFWEQYF.